This entry concerns a single T cell receptor (beta chain). Its antigen is unidentified. The data are from a study of cytomegalovirus exposure and HLA in healthy donors. Across the whole study: The approximately 130 validation repertoires and the roughly 680 first-cohort repertoires shared a platform, a later analysis reported. Overall study findings and caveats: In vitro work confirmed that a few CMV-associated chains recognize CMV antigens. For most TCR sequences rarity was the rule, although some public TCRs occurred in many donors.

Germline V gives CDR1 SGHRS, CDR2 YFSETQ. CDR3 length: 14 residues. The ends were cut back, 0 bases at V and 4 bases at J, with 10 bases in the middle. Donors were drawn from the roughly 110-subject validation cohort, separate from the approximately 620-subject first cohort. Generated by immunoSEQ multiplex PCR, the TCRdb table keeps only in-frame clones and is missing some. The repertoire holds roughly 100,000 clones, with around 86% as singletons. The receptor was isolated from a woman aged 18-30 years in good health and CMV-seropositive. The material sequenced was PBMCs. The genes are TRBV5-1 and TRBJ1-1, with D perhaps matching TRBD1 (5 bases). The CDR3 bases are TGCGCCAGCAGCTTGGGACAGAGGCTCACTGAAGCTTTCTTT. This gives the protein CASSLGQRLTEAFF. Full variable domain (missing parts from reference TRBV5-1 and TRBJ1-1): KAGVTQTPRYLIKTRGQQVTLSCSPISGHRSVSWYQQTPGQGLQFLFEYFSETQRNKGNFPGRFSGRQFSNSRSEMNVSTLELGDSALYLCASSLGQRLTEAFFGQGTRLTVV.